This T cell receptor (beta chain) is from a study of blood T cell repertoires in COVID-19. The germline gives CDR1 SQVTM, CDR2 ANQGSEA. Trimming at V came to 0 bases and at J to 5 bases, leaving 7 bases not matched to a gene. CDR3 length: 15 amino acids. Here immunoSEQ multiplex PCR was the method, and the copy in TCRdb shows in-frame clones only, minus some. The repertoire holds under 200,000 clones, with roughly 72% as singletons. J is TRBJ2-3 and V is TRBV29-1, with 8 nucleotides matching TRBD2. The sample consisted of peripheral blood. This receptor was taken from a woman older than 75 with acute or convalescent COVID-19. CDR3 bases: TGCAGCGTTGAAGATCCGCGGGGGGCTTTAGATACGCAGTATTTT. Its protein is CSVEDPRGALDTQYF.